These T cell receptor beta chains were read from a single sample in a study of blood T cells in healthy people across ages. MiXCR was run by TCRdb on the 5' RACE reads, yielding one entry per CDR3 protein. Among roughly 1,100,000 distinct CDR3 sequences listed, 20% to 25% were seen once. Another study also made use of these data, one on T cells of mothers and their children.

Sequenced: blood. These TCRs come from a girl between 2 and 10 years old in good health. CDR3s include the opening cysteine and the closing phenylalanine or tryptophan. The order of the fields is D gene, J gene, V gene, clone size, CDR3 DNA, CDR3 protein. The D gene is left open where the match is weak. Rows may omit the clone size; those that give it use once, few, many or a size class.

>NA|TRBJ2-5|TRBV27|NA
TGTGCCAGCAGTTTTGGGGGGCCCCGCGAGACCCAGTACTTC
CASSFGGPRETQYF
>TRBD2|TRBJ2-1|TRBV29-1|few
TGCAGCGTTGAAGATGAGGCGGGAGGGCCCTACAATGAGCAGTTCTTC
CSVEDEAGGPYNEQFF
>NA|TRBJ2-1|TRBV4-3|few
TGCGCCAGCAGCCAAGAGGACAGTCTGGTTAATGAGCAGTTCTTC
CASSQEDSLVNEQFF
>TRBD1|TRBJ1-2|TRBV6-1|once
TGTGCCAGCAGTCCAGCCTTCCGGACAGGACACTATGGCTACACCTTC
CASSPAFRTGHYGYTF
>NA|TRBJ2-1|TRBV5-1|few
TGCGCCAGCAGCTTGCACTCCCCAGGGGGGTCCTACAATGAGCAGTTCTTC
CASSLHSPGGSYNEQFF
>NA|TRBJ2-5|TRBV7-8|NA
TGTGCCAGCAGCTTATCAGTCGGGGAGAAAGAGACCCAGTACTTC
CASSLSVGEKETQYF
>NA|TRBJ2-7|TRBV5-4|few
TGTGCCAGCAGCTTCCTATTTGTTAGCGGCGAGCAGTACTTC
CASSFLFVSGEQYF
>NA|TRBJ2-3|TRBV12-3/TRBV12-4|few
TGTGCCAGCAGCCCCCGGACGCTCACAGATACGCAGTATTTT
CASSPRTLTDTQYF
>NA|TRBJ2-1|TRBV27|NA
TGTGCCGGCAGTTCATATTTTGGAAGTAACGAGCAGTTCTTC
CAGSSYFGSNEQFF
>NA|TRBJ1-4|TRBV12-3/TRBV12-4|NA
TGTGCCAGCAGTTTCCTGGGACGGACTAATGAAAAACTGTTTTTT
CASSFLGRTNEKLFF